The 27 T cell receptor beta chains listed next were all sequenced from one sample in a study of CXCR3-negative and CXCR3-positive naive CD8 T cells. Study-level findings and limits: CXCR3-negative naive cells had less hydrophobic TRB CDR3s than did CXCR3-positive naive cells.

What these receptors recognize is not known. Through 5' RACE with UMI labels, the TRB cDNA libraries were prepared. After re-calling the 5' RACE reads, TCRdb lists one entry per CDR3 protein, DNA absent. Its table lists about 60,000 distinct CDR3 sequences. Sequencing used naive CXCR3+ CD8+ T cells from blood. Subset here: CD45RO-CCR7+CD27+CD95- naive CD8+ T cells expressing CXCR3 (TNR3+). These receptors were taken from a human donor in good health. Some clones in this sample may be carry-over from other donors' samples.

The chain combines TRBV6-5 with TRBJ1-2. The CDR3 contains 16 residues. CDR1 MNHEY and CDR2 SVGAGI come from the germline V gene. The CDR3 protein is CASSYTPGSTNYGYTF.

The chain joins TRBV28 to TRBJ2-7; TCRdb's D call, TRBD1, is unchecked because there is no DNA. CDR3 length: 15 residues. CDR1 and CDR2 (germline): MDHEN, SYDVKM. The CDR3 spells CASSSTGYPSYEQYF.

The V call is TRBV4-1, the J call TRBJ2-3; TCRdb selects TRBD1, and the lack of DNA leaves this call unchecked. The CDR3 contains 17 residues. Germline V gene data show CDR1 as MGHRA and CDR2 as YSYEKL. The CDR3 protein is CASSHDVGTGDTDTQYF.

This chain links TRBV20-1 with TRBJ1-1; the D call of TRBD1 rests on TCRdb alone, since no DNA is present to check it. This CDR3 contains 15 residues. Germline V gene sequence: CDR1 DFQATT, CDR2 SNEGSKA (reference sequence). The CDR3 sequence is CSARGGVTGDTEAFF.

The J gene is TRBJ1-1, the V gene TRBV7-8; TCRdb reports TRBD1, a call that lacks DNA to check it against. The length of the CDR3 is 15 residues. Germline V CDR1 and CDR2: SGHVS, FQNEAQ. The CDR3 spells CASSLVGRGNTEAFF.

The rearrangement joins TRBV13 to TRBJ2-5; the TCRdb call, TRBD1, lacks DNA for checking. Germline V gives CDR1 PRHDT, CDR2 FYEKMQ (reference sequence). The CDR3 totals 12 residues. The CDR3 sequence is CASTRAEETQYF.

This chain links TRBV27 with TRBJ2-7; checking the TCRdb D call of TRBD2 is not possible without DNA. CDR1 is MNHEY, CDR2 SMNVEV, per germline (reference sequence). The CDR3 runs to 16 residues. The CDR3 loop reads CASSLRGLADLYEQYF.

The rearrangement joins TRBV28 to TRBJ2-7; the TCRdb D gene call, TRBD1, has no DNA to confirm it. Germline CDR1 MDHEN, CDR2 SYDVKM. The CDR3 has 14 residues. The CDR3 loop is CASSPPPSSYEQYF.

The chain carries TRBV5-1 and TRBJ2-2. From germline, CDR1 is SGHRS and CDR2 YFSETQ. The CDR3 is 12 amino acids. CDR3 residues: CATRGNTGELFF.

V is TRBV7-9 and J is TRBJ2-5; TCRdb reports TRBD1, a call that lacks DNA to check it against. The CDR3 loop spans 12 amino acids. Per the germline V gene, CDR1 is SEHNR and CDR2 is FQNEAQ (reference sequence). The CDR3 reads CASRQGEETQYF.

The chain is built from TRBV29-1 and TRBJ1-1; checking the TCRdb D call of TRBD1 is not possible without DNA. From germline, CDR1 is SQVTM and CDR2 ANQGSEA. The CDR3 has 13 residues. CDR3 loop: CSVEDADSPEAFF.

This clonotype shows up as medium-sized by frequency. The chain employs TRBV11-3 and TRBJ2-1; the TCRdb call, TRBD1, lacks DNA for checking. Germline-derived CDR1 and CDR2 are SGHNT and YENEEA. CDR3 length: 17 residues. The CDR3 here is CASSSRTGTGEFNEQFF.

The chain couples TRBV7-2 to TRBJ2-7; TCRdb designates TRBD1, a call that cannot be tested without DNA. CDR1 and CDR2 (germline): SGHTA, FQGNSA. The CDR3 spans 14 residues. The CDR3 is CASSPGGRYYEQYF.

V usage is TRBV20-1 and J usage is TRBJ2-7; the TRBD1 assignment by TCRdb is unverifiable without DNA. Germline CDR1 and CDR2: DFQATT and SNEGSKA (reference sequence). This CDR3 comprises 13 residues. The CDR3 sequence: CSARQGFSYEQYF.

The V call is TRBV28, the J call TRBJ2-3; TCRdb proposes TRBD2, but this gene call is untestable without DNA. Germline V gene lookup returns CDR1 MDHEN and CDR2 SYDVKM. This CDR3 spans 13 amino acids. CDR3 residues: CASRGLEADTQYF.

The chain carries TRBV11-2 and TRBJ2-1; without DNA, the TCRdb call of TRBD1 cannot be checked. The CDR3 loop spans 16 amino acids. Looked up from germline, CDR1 is SGHAT and CDR2 is FQNNGV. The CDR3 sequence: CASSLESRDRYNEQFF.

This chain connects TRBV2 to TRBJ1-2; without DNA, the TCRdb call of TRBD1 cannot be checked. The CDR3 consists of 15 residues. The germline gives CDR1 SNHLY, CDR2 FYNNEI. CDR3 loop: CASTGTGDYNYGYTF.

The J gene is TRBJ2-4, the V gene TRBV9; with no DNA, the TCRdb D assignment of TRBD1 cannot be verified. The CDR3 totals 14 residues. Germline values: CDR1 SGDLS, CDR2 YYNGEE. CDR3 sequence reads: CASSSGQGRAIQYF. Variable domain in full (rest from reference TRBV9 and TRBJ2-4): DSGVTQTPKHLITATGQRVTLRCSPRSGDLSVYWYQQSLDQGLQFLIQYYNGEERAKGNILERFSAQQFPDLHSELNLSSLELGDSALYFCASSSGQGRAIQYFGAGTRLSVL.

The chain is built from TRBV27 and TRBJ1-5; as DNA is missing, the TRBD1 call by TCRdb cannot be tested. The length of the CDR3 is 14 residues. The germline gives CDR1 MNHEY, CDR2 SMNVEV (reference sequence). The CDR3 here is CASSVTGAGQPQHF.

This clonotype is medium-sized by frequency. The genes are TRBV10-1 and TRBJ2-3; the D call from TCRdb, TRBD1, cannot be confirmed without DNA. The germline CDR1 and CDR2 sequences are WNHNN and SYGVQD (reference sequence). The length of the CDR3 is 16 residues. CDR3 sequence reads: CASSESRGQELDTQYF.

V and J are TRBV14 and TRBJ2-1; TCRdb's D call, TRBD1, is unchecked because there is no DNA. The germline gives CDR1 SGHDN, CDR2 FVKESK. The CDR3 has 13 amino acids. The CDR3 loop is CASSPTGLNEQFF.

This chain joins TRBV10-3 and TRBJ2-1; TCRdb outputs TRBD2, but without DNA this stays unchecked. The CDR3 is 13 amino acids. Germline CDR1 reads ENHRY; CDR2 reads SYGVKD. The CDR3 loop is CAISETGLNEQFF.

The J gene is TRBJ2-3, the V gene TRBV25-1; the D call of TRBD2 rests on TCRdb alone, since no DNA is present to check it. This CDR3 has 13 residues. In germline, CDR1 is MGHDK, CDR2 SYGVNS. The CDR3 loop reads CASSTTEVDTQYF.

The rearrangement uses TRBV6-2 or TRBV6-3 and TRBJ2-2; the D gene TCRdb calls, TRBD2, cannot be checked with no DNA. Germline V gene sequence: CDR1 MNHEY, CDR2 SVGEGT. The CDR3 consists of 15 residues. The CDR3 loop is CASVWTSGVTGELFF.

V usage is TRBV7-9 and J usage is TRBJ2-7; TCRdb lists TRBD1, though no DNA is available to test this call. The CDR3 length is 14 residues. Germline V gene lookup returns CDR1 SEHNR and CDR2 FQNEAQ (reference sequence). CDR3 amino acids: CASSLSDRNYEQYF. The whole variable domain, remainder taken from reference TRBV7-9 and TRBJ2-7, is DTGVSQNPRHKITKRGQNVTFRCDPISEHNRLYWYRQTLGQGPEFLTYFQNEAQLEKSRLLSDRFSAERPKGSFSTLEIQRTEQGDSAMYLCASSLSDRNYEQYFGPGTRLTVT.

The V gene is TRBV7-9, the J gene TRBJ2-1. The CDR3 sequence is 13 residues long. CDR1 and CDR2 from the germline V gene are SEHNR and FQNEAQ (reference sequence). The CDR3 reads CASSLEDYNEQFF.

This chain uses TRBV2 with TRBJ1-5. Germline assignment: CDR1 SNHLY and CDR2 FYNNEI. This CDR3 region has 15 residues. CDR3 loop: CASSAYVDSNQPQHF.